The sequence of this TCR beta chain was determined in a study of cytomegalovirus exposure and HLA in healthy donors. Broader study findings: A later analysis appeared to link common viral pathogens to several of the most significant clusters.

Germline V gives CDR1 SGHNT, CDR2 YYREEE (reference sequence). CDR3 length equals 13 residues. V was clipped by 1 base and J by 7 bases; unmatched bases: 1. In the PCR, 60 Vbeta and 13 Jbeta primers were used. Sequencing was performed with immunoSEQ multiplex PCR; in TCRdb, only in-frame clones are kept and a portion is missing. Here the sample spans fewer than 250,000 clones, roughly 80% being singletons. Worth noting for this clone: Its specificity is unknown.

The TCR originated in a woman aged 25 to 39 in good health and CMV-seropositive. The J gene is TRBJ2-1, the V gene TRBV5-4; 8 bases fit TRBD2. The sequenced sample was PBMCs. CDR3 nucleotides: TGTGCCAGCAGCTTGCCTAGCGGGAATGAGCAGTTCTTC. It codes for CASSLPSGNEQFF.